The 27 T cell receptor beta chains below were found in one sample sequenced in a study of blood T cell repertoires in COVID-19. The table came from immunoSEQ multiplex PCR; TCRdb's copy has only in-frame clones and leaves some out. The repertoire includes roughly 330,000 clones, around 86% of them detected once, and about 10% sits in the top ten. Material for sequencing was PBMCs or T cells enriched from blood (not recorded which). The receptors shown here come from a woman between 18 and 30 years old who had recovered from COVID-19.

J is TRBJ1-2 and V is TRBV24-1; D not certain. Between the trimmed V and J ends, which lost 0 bases and 5 bases, there was a span of 9 bases. The CDR3 covers 14 residues. CDR1 and CDR2 from the germline V gene are KGHDR and SFDVKD. DNA for the CDR3: TGTGCCACCAGTGATTTGGAGGGAAGGTATGGCTACACCTTC. This encodes CATSDLEGRYGYTF.

The V call is TRBV6-2 or TRBV6-3, the J call TRBJ2-7; TRBD1 matches 10 bases. The germline V gene encodes CDR1 MNHEY and CDR2 SVGEGT. With 4 bases clipped from V and 0 bases from J, the junction kept 12 bases outside the gene matches. CDR3 size: 18 residues. The CDR3 protein is CASSFPNPGQGSSYEQYF. CDR3 DNA: TGTGCCAGCAGTTTTCCAAATCCGGGACAGGGGAGCTCCTACGAGCAGTACTTC.

The rearrangement joins TRBV3-1 (or the pseudogene TRBV3-2) to TRBJ2-5; D remains ambiguous. Trimming removed 1 base from V and 5 bases from J, with 11 bases in between. The CDR3 sequence is 14 residues long. Germline-derived CDR1 and CDR2 are LGHDT and YNNKEL (reference sequence). CDR3 protein: CASSQVERRETQYF. The CDR3 nucleotides read TGTGCCAGCAGCCAAGTGGAGCGTAGGGAGACCCAGTACTTC.

The chain joins TRBV18 to TRBJ2-3; the D is unclear. This CDR3 comprises 16 residues. Germline CDR1 reads KGHSH; CDR2 reads LQKENI. V was trimmed by 1 base and J by 6 bases, leaving 17 bases between them. CDR3 residues: CASSPRGGQKRDTQYF. The CDR3, as DNA: TGTGCCAGCTCACCACGCGGCGGCCAAAAGAGGGATACGCAGTATTTT.

The chain joins TRBV28 to TRBJ2-3; D might be TRBD2 (6 bases). The CDR3 is 15 amino acids. Germline V CDR1 and CDR2: MDHEN, SYDVKM. The V and J ends lost 5 bases and 2 bases respectively, with 14 bases between them. CDR3 bases: TGTGCCAGCAGTCACGGGACTTCACCCACAGATACGCAGTATTTT. Protein sequence: CASSHGTSPTDTQYF.

Written as DNA, the CDR3 is TGCAGCGCCCCAAGGGGCGGGGGGTCCCATGAGCAGTTCTTC. Its translation is CSAPRGGGSHEQFF. This chain connects TRBV29-1 to TRBJ2-1; 8 bases line up with TRBD2. Germline V lookup: CDR1 SQVTM, CDR2 ANQGSEA. Losses at the gene ends were 7 bases for V and 8 bases for J; bases not matched to a gene: 13. The CDR3 totals 14 residues.

The chain combines TRBV4-1 with TRBJ2-3, with TRBD1 identical over 8 bases. CDR1 and CDR2 (germline): MGHRA, YSYEKL. Germline trimming cut 1 base from V and 6 bases from J; bases unmatched to any gene: 3. This CDR3 contains 14 residues. CDR3 region: CASSQGTGSDTQYF. CDR3 coding DNA: TGCGCCAGCAGCCAAGGGACAGGGTCGGATACGCAGTATTTT.

This rearrangement joins TRBV5-1 to TRBJ2-7, with 9 bases fitting TRBD1. V lost 8 bases and J lost 1; bases outside the gene matches: 4. The CDR3 length is 13 residues. Per the germline V gene, CDR1 is SGHRS and CDR2 is YFSETQ. The CDR3 nucleotides are TGCGCCAGTACGACAGGGGGGTCCTACGAGCAGTACTTC. Its protein is CASTTGGSYEQYF.

Only one count was recorded for this clone. The chain recombines TRBV6-5 with TRBJ1-2; 7 positions match TRBD1. CDR1 is MNHEY, CDR2 SVGAGI, per germline. The CDR3 sequence is 14 residues long. The ends lost 5 bases at V and 8 bases at J; junction bases unmatched: 11. The CDR3 reads CASSTDRERYGYTF. In nucleotides, the CDR3 is TGTGCCAGCAGTACCGACAGGGAAAGATACGGCTACACCTTC.

In its sample, this clone was seen once. V usage is TRBV7-9 and J usage is TRBJ2-5; D gene unclear. V lost 5 bases to trimming and J lost 5 bases, with 21 bases between them. The CDR3 is made up of 16 amino acids. CDR1 and CDR2 (germline): SEHNR, FQNEAQ (reference sequence). This CDR3 is CASSRPVSPHRETQYF. The CDR3 DNA reads as TGTGCCAGCAGCCGCCCGGTGAGTCCCCATCGCGAGACCCAGTACTTC.

The chain joins TRBV10-1 to TRBJ2-6, with D possibly matching TRBD1 (5 bases). Germline loops: CDR1 WNHNN, CDR2 SYGVQD (reference sequence). The CDR3 totals 14 residues. Trimming removed 2 bases from V and 4 bases from J, with 6 bases in between. The CDR3 loop is CASSEGAGANVLTF. As DNA, the CDR3 is TGCGCCAGCAGTGAGGGGGCCGGGGCCAACGTCCTGACTTTC.

The chain employs TRBV15 and TRBJ2-5; no clear D gene. Trimming pared 1 base from V and 3 bases from J, leaving 12 bases between. Germline V gene sequence: CDR1 LNHNV, CDR2 YYDKDF (reference sequence). The CDR3 is 15 amino acids. The CDR3 region is CATSRGGWVEETQYF. CDR3 bases: TGTGCCACCAGCAGAGGAGGATGGGTAGAAGAGACCCAGTACTTC.

The gene calls are TRBV28 and TRBJ1-2; D not resolved. V was trimmed by 5 bases and J by 0 bases, leaving 13 bases between them. Per the germline V gene, CDR1 is MDHEN and CDR2 is SYDVKM. The length of the CDR3 is 15 residues. The CDR3 region has the DNA TGTGCCAGCAGTCCGCGATGGGCGACTAACTATGGCTACACCTTC. Translating it yields CASSPRWATNYGYTF.

The rearrangement joins TRBV28 to TRBJ1-1; 9 positions agree with TRBD1. The CDR3 contains 15 residues. The germline CDR1 and CDR2 sequences are MDHEN and SYDVKM. Trimming took 5 bases from V and 1 from J; bases not matched to a gene: 5. The CDR3 DNA is TGTGCCAGCAGTGAAACAGGGGGCGGGAACACTGAAGCTTTCTTT. It is translated as CASSETGGGNTEAFF.

The V call is TRBV19, the J call TRBJ1-5, with D maybe TRBD1 (5 bases). Germline V gene data show CDR1 as LNHDA and CDR2 as SQIVND (reference sequence). Trimming left V 1 base short and J 1 base short, with 14 bases between. The CDR3 consists of 17 residues. The CDR3, as DNA: TGTGCCAGTAGTATAGTCCAGGGCTTTTCGAGCAATCAGCCCCAGCATTTT. It translates to CASSIVQGFSSNQPQHF.

The chain couples TRBV7-2 to TRBJ2-1; D may be TRBD2 (5 bases). V was trimmed by 4 bases and J by 5 bases, leaving 12 bases between them. CDR3 length: 14 amino acids. Germline V CDR1 and CDR2: SGHTA, FQGNSA. The CDR3 nucleotides read TGTGCCAGCAGCTCGAAACCCGGGGACAATGAGCAGTTCTTC. This gives the protein CASSSKPGDNEQFF.

This sequence joins TRBV21-1 and TRBJ1-1. TRBV21-1 is an annotated pseudogene. The CDR3 is 14 residues long. Written as DNA, the CDR3 is TGTGCCAGCAGCAAAGACGAAGAGGGCGCGGTAGCTTTCTTT. It specifies CASSKDEEGAVAFF.

The V and J genes are TRBV3-1 (or the pseudogene TRBV3-2) and TRBJ2-2; 8 positions match TRBD1. The CDR3 covers 18 residues. Trimming removed 1 base from V and 1 base from J; junction bases left unmatched: 8. Per the germline V gene, CDR1 is LGHDT and CDR2 is YNNKEL (reference sequence). CDR3 in amino acids: CASSQGPGQALNTGELFF. The CDR3 DNA sequence: TGTGCCAGCAGCCAAGGACCGGGACAGGCCCTGAACACCGGGGAGCTGTTTTTT.

The chain combines TRBV10-3 with TRBJ2-7; 7 bases are a match to TRBD1. The CDR3 is made up of 11 amino acids. Germline V lookup: CDR1 ENHRY, CDR2 SYGVKD. The V segment lost 4 bases and the J segment 11 bases; nucleotides outside the gene matches: 5. The CDR3 region is CAISGQGVEYF. CDR3 nucleotide sequence: TGTGCCATCAGTGGACAGGGTGTGGAGTACTTC.

J is TRBJ1-2 and V is TRBV3-1 (or the pseudogene TRBV3-2); 10 bases are a match to TRBD1. The CDR3 contains 15 residues. Germline loops: CDR1 LGHDT, CDR2 YNNKEL (reference sequence). Trimming at V came to 4 bases and at J to 6 bases, leaving 8 bases not matched to a gene. For the CDR3, the DNA is TGTGCCAGCAGCCGATCGGGACAGGGGAAGGATGGCTACACCTTC. Translating it yields CASSRSGQGKDGYTF.

V is TRBV10-3 and J is TRBJ1-1; D is possibly TRBD1 (6 bases). CDR1 is ENHRY and CDR2 is SYGVKD in the germline V gene. Trimming shortened V by 6 bases and J by 11 bases, and 22 bases separated the two germline ends. This CDR3 is built from 14 residues. The CDR3 DNA reads TGTGCCATCAGGGGGGGGGACAAGGGCTTTCCCGCTTTCTTT. It codes for CAIRGGDKGFPAFF.

This clone was recorded only once. V gene TRBV29-1 combines with J gene TRBJ1-2; D remains unclear. The CDR3 spans 16 residues. The V and J ends lost 2 bases and 4 bases respectively, with 20 bases between them. The germline CDR1 and CDR2 sequences are SQVTM and ANQGSEA. The CDR3 DNA reads TGCAGCGTTGAAACCGTTGAGTATGCCCGGGGCTATGGCTACACCTTC. This encodes CSVETVEYARGYGYTF.

The V gene is TRBV5-1, the J gene TRBJ2-3, with D tentatively TRBD2 (5 bases). CDR1 and CDR2 from the germline V gene are SGHRS and YFSETQ. V dropped 7 bases and J dropped 1 base, with 13 bases sitting between them. This CDR3 contains 14 residues. The CDR3 loop reads CASHTQEGTDTQYF. The CDR3 DNA reads TGCGCCAGCCATACCCAGGAGGGCACAGATACGCAGTATTTT.

The gene calls are TRBV7-3 and TRBJ2-1; 10 nucleotides align to TRBD2. V was pared by 0 bases and J by 8 bases, with 4 bases of the junction left unmatched. This CDR3 region has 15 residues. The germline V gene encodes CDR1 SGHTA and CDR2 FQGTGA. Here the CDR3 DNA reads TGTGCCAGCAGCTTAACACTAGCGGGAATGGATGAGCAGTTCTTC. Its protein is CASSLTLAGMDEQFF.

This clone was seen a handful of times. The CDR3 DNA reads TGCGCCAGCAGCTCCCAGCTAGCGGGAGGGGACACCGGGGAGCTGTTTTTT. Its translation is CASSSQLAGGDTGELFF. The V gene is TRBV5-1, the J gene TRBJ2-2, with 12 bases identical to TRBD2. Trimming removed 3 bases from V and 3 bases from J; junction bases left unmatched: 6. The CDR3 totals 17 residues. Germline loops: CDR1 SGHRS, CDR2 YFSETQ.

The V gene is TRBV5-6, the J gene TRBJ1-2, with TRBD1 matching over 7 bases. Germline trimming cut 4 bases from V and 14 bases from J; bases unmatched to any gene: 8. Germline assignment: CDR1 SGHDT and CDR2 YYEEEE. This CDR3 region has 11 residues. CDR3 amino acids: CASSLDRLSTF. CDR3 nucleotide sequence: TGTGCCAGCAGCCTGGACAGGTTGAGTACCTTC. Combining the CDR3 with reference TRBV5-6 and TRBJ1-2 gives the whole variable domain DAGVTQSPTHLIKTRGQQVTLRCSPKSGHDTVSWYQQALGQGPQFIFQYYEEEERQRGNFPDRFSGHQFPNYSSELNVNALLLGDSALYLCASSLDRLSTFGSGTRLTVV.

CDR3 protein: CASGPENGEYEQYF. The CDR3 bases are TGTGCCAGCGGCCCAGAGAACGGGGAGTACGAGCAGTACTTC. The rearrangement uses TRBV21-1 and TRBJ2-7; TRBD2 is the table's D call and was not checked against the DNA. TRBV21-1 is noted as a pseudogene. CDR3 size: 14 residues.